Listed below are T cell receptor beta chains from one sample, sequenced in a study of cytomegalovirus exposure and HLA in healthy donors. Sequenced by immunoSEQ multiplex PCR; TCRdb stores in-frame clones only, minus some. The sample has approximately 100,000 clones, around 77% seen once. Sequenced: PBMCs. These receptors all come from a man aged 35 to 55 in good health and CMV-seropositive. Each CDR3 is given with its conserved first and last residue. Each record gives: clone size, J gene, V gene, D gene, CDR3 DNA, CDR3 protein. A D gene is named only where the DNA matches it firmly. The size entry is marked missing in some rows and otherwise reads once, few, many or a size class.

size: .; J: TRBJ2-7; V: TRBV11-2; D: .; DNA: TGTGCCAGCAGCTTAGATACGGGTTCCTACGAGCAGTACTTC; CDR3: CASSLDTGSYEQYF
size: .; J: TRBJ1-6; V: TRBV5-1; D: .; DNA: TGCGCCAGCAGTTTGAGGGGGTCGAGTTCCTATAATTCACCCCTCCACTTT; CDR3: CASSLRGSSSYNSPLHF
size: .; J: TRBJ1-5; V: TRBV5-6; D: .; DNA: TGTGCCAGCAGCTCCCGAGGAGGAGGGGCTAGCAATCAGCCCCAGCATTTT; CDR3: CASSSRGGGASNQPQHF
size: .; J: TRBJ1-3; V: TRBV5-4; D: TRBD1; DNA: TGTGCCAGCAGAGCCGGGACAGGAATTGGGGGCACCATATATTTT; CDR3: CASRAGTGIGGTIYF
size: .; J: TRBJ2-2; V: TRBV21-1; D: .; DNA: TGTGCCAGCAGCAAAGTGAGCGGGGAGCTGTTTTTT; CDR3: CASSKVSGELFF
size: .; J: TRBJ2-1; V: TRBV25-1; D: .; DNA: TGTGCCAGCAGCGTCTTGGGGAGCATCTACAATGAGCAGTTCTTC; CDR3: CASSVLGSIYNEQFF
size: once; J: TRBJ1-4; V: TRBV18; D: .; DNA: TGTGCCAGCTCACCACCTTCAACTTCTAATGAAAAACTGTTTTTT; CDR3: CASSPPSTSNEKLFF
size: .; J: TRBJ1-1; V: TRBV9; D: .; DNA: TGTGCCAGCAGCGTAGAACAGGCTGACACTGAAGCTTTCTTT; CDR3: CASSVEQADTEAFF
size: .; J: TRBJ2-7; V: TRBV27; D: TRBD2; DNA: TGTGCCAGCAGTGAAGGGAGCGGGGCCTCCTACGAGCAGTACTTC; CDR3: CASSEGSGASYEQYF
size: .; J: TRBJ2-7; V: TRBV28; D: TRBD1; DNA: TGTGCCAGCAGTTTATCGCCGACAGGGGCCTACGAGCAGTACTTC; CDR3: CASSLSPTGAYEQYF
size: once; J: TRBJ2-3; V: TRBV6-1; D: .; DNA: TGTGCCAGCACAGTTCTTAGCACAGATACGCAGTATTTT; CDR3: CASTVLSTDTQYF
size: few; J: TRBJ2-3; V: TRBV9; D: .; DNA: TGTGCCAGCAGCGTAGATTTCCCATCGGGGTGGGGAGTAGCGAACACAGATACGCAGTATTTT; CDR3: CASSVDFPSGWGVANTDTQYF
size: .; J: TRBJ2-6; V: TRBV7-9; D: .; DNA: TGTGCCAGCACCCAGGGGAGGGCCAACGTCCTGACTTTC; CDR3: CASTQGRANVLTF
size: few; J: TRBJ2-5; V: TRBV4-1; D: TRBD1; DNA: TGCGCCAGCAGCCAAAGTGACAGGGGGGAGACCCAGTACTTC; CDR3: CASSQSDRGETQYF
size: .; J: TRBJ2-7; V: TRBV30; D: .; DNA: TGTGCCTGGAGTGTGGCAACCGAGCAGTACTTC; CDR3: CAWSVATEQYF
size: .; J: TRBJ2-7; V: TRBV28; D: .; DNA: TGTGCCAGCAGTTTACGGGGCGAGCAGTACTTC; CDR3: CASSLRGEQYF
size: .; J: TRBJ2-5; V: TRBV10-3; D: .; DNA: TGTGCCATCAGCCAGACAGCCGGGAGTGGGCAAGAGACCCAGTACTTC; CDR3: CAISQTAGSGQETQYF
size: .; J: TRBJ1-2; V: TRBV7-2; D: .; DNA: TGTGCCAGCAGCTTAGATGCGACAGCCGGATATGGCTACACCTTC; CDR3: CASSLDATAGYGYTF
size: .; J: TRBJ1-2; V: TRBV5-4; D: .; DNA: TGTGCCAGCAGCTTGGGGGGAGTGGAAACAAGGAGTGGCTACACCTTC; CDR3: CASSLGGVETRSGYTF
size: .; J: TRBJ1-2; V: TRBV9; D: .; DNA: TGTGCCAGCAGCGTAGGTTTCGTCAGGGACTCCTATGGCTACACCTTC; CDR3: CASSVGFVRDSYGYTF
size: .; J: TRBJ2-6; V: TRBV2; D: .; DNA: TGTGCCAGCAACCCGTCTGGGGCCAACGGCCTGACTTTC; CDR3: CASNPSGANGLTF
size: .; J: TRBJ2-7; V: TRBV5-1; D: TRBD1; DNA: TGCGCCAGCAGCTTGGGGATGGACAGGGGGCGAGGTTACGAGCAGTACTTC; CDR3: CASSLGMDRGRGYEQYF
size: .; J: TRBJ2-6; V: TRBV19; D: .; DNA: TGTGCCAGTAACATCGGTAGCTCTGGGGCCAACGGCCTGACTTTC; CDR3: CASNIGSSGANGLTF
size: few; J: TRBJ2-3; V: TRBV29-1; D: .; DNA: TGCAGCGTTGGGTTAGCGAGCGTCTGGAGCACAGATACGCAGTATTTT; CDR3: CSVGLASVWSTDTQYF
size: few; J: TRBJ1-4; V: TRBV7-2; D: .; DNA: TGTGCCAGCAGCTTAGCAGGGGGTGATGGGAGCGTAAAACTGTTTTTT; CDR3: CASSLAGGDGSVKLFF
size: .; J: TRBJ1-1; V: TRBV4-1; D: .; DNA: TGCGCCAGCAGCCACAGGGATGAAGCTTTCTTT; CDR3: CASSHRDEAFF
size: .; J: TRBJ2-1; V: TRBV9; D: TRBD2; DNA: TGTGCCAGCAGCGGGAGCGGGGGGGCGTACAATGAGCAGTTCTTC; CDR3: CASSGSGGAYNEQFF
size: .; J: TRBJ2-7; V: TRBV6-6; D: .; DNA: TGTGCCAGCAGAGACTCCGGCATCTACGAGCAGTACTTC; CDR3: CASRDSGIYEQYF
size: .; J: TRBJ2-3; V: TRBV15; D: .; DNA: TGTGCCACCAGCAGAGATTTCCTAGCGCCCGGCACAGATACGCAGTATTTT; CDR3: CATSRDFLAPGTDTQYF